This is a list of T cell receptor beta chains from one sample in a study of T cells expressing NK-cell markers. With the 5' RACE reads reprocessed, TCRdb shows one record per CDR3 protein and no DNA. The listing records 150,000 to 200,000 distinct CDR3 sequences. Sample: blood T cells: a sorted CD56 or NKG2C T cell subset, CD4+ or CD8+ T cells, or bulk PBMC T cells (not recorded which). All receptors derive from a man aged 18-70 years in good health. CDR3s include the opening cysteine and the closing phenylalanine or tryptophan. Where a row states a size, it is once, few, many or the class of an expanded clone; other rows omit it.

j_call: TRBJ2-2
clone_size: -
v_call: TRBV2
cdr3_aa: CASSDSGETGELFF

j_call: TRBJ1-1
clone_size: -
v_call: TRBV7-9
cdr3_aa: CASSLLGVNTEAFF

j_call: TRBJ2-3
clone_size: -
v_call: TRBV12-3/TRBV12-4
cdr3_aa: CASSHGTVEINTQYF

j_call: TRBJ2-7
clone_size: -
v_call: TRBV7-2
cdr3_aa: CASSSPGTVFYEQYF

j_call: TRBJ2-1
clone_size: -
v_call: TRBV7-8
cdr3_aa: CASSSTYRELDNEQFF

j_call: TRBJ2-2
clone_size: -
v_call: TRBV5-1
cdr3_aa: CASSNDRMLNTGELFF

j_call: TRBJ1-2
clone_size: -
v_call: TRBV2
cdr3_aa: CASFVGRLLRNYGYTF

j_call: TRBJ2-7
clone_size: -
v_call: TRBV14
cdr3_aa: CASSHFSQPAYEQYF

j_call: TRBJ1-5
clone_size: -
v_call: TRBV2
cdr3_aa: CASSESGSNQPQHF

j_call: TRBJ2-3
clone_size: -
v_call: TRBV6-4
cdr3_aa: CASSASGGTTDTQYF

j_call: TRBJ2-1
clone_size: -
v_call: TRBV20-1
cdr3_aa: CSAREGTGVGNEQFF

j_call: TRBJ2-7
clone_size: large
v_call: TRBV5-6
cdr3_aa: CASSLGRRSGGTYEQYF

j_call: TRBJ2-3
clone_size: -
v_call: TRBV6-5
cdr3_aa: CASSYGRVTDTQYF

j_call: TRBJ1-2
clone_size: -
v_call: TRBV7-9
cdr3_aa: CASSPTTAYGYTF

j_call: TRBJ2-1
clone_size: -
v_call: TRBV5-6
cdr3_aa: CASSLVGLGRDEQFF

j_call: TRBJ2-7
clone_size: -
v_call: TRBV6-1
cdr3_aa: CATGTGRSYEQYF

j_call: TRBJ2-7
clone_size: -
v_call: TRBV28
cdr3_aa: CASSLESEYYEQYF

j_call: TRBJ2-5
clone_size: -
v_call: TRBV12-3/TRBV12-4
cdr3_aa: CASNTGAETQYF

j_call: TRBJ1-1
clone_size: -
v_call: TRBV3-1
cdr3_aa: CASSPGWGGTEAFF

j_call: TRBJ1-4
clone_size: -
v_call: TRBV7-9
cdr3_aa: CASSVVTGQDNEKLFF

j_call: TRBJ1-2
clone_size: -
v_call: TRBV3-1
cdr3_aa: CASSLTPTYGYTF

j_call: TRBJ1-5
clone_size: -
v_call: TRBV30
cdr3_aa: CAWRSGLASNQPQHF

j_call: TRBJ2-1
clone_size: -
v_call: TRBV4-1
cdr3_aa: CASSLRDRGNEQFF